One sample yielded the 11 T cell receptor beta chains listed below, sequenced in a study of CD8+ T cells in alopecia areata. RNA extraction was followed by reverse transcription into cDNA, which acted as the sequencing template. Produced via immunoSEQ multiplex PCR; TCRdb's table is partial and in-frame only. The sample includes 140,000 to 150,000 clones, less than 65% of them seen just once. Material for sequencing was CD8+ T cells sorted from blood. The receptors come from a human donor in good health.

The CDR3 spells CAWRNIVGGNYGYTF. Written as DNA, the CDR3 is TGTGCCTGGAGAAATATCGTTGGGGGGAACTATGGCTACACCTTC. The rearrangement links TRBV30 to TRBJ1-2; TRBD1 is a possible D gene (5 bases). This CDR3 region has 15 residues. The V end was cut by 3 bases, the J end by 2 bases, with 16 bases between. CDR1 GTSNPN and CDR2 SVGIG come from the germline V gene (reference sequence).

This chain uses TRBV14 with TRBJ2-7; no clear D. V shed 2 bases and J shed 2 bases, with 13 bases lying between them. CDR1 SGHDN and CDR2 FVKESK come from the germline V gene. The length of the CDR3 is 15 residues. CDR3 coding DNA: TGTGCCAGCAGCCAATGGGTGCAGGCGGCCTACGAGCAGTACTTC. This gives the protein CASSQWVQAAYEQYF. The full variable domain, rest sourced from reference TRBV14 and TRBJ2-7, is EAGVTQFPSHSVIEKGQTVTLRCDPISGHDNLYWYRRVMGKEIKFLLHFVKESKQDESGMPNNRFLAERTGGTYSTLKVQPAELEDSGVYFCASSQWVQAAYEQYFGPGTRLTVT.

J is TRBJ2-7 and V is TRBV4-2; 13 positions match TRBD2. The CDR3 sequence is 15 residues long. J gave up 3 bases and V 4 bases, and 3 bases lay outside the gene matches. Germline lookup yields CDR1 LGHNA and CDR2 YNFKEQ. The CDR3 is CASSPGTSGIYEQYF. The CDR3, as DNA: TGTGCCAGCAGCCCCGGGACTAGCGGGATCTACGAGCAGTACTTC.

The chain couples TRBV27 to TRBJ1-1; no clear D gene. Germline CDR1 and CDR2: MNHEY and SMNVEV (reference sequence). V dropped 5 bases and J dropped 2 bases, with 3 bases sitting between them. CDR3 size: 11 residues. CDR3 nucleotide sequence: TGTGCCAGCAGTGGTAACACTGAAGCTTTCTTT. It is translated as CASSGNTEAFF.

On this clone itself: Different DNA sequences within this sample yield the same CDR3. The chain combines TRBV5-1 with TRBJ2-7; tentative D call: TRBD2 (5 bases). With 1 base removed from V and 4 bases from J, the gap between germline ends came to 6 bases. The CDR3 has 12 residues. Per the germline V gene, CDR1 is SGHRS and CDR2 is YFSETQ. The CDR3 DNA reads TGCGCCAGCAGCTTGACGGGGTACGAGCAGTACTTC. This encodes CASSLTGYEQYF.

The rearrangement links TRBV7-9 to TRBJ2-1; 12 positions match TRBD1. Trimming at V came to 0 bases and at J to 9 bases, leaving 6 bases not matched to a gene. The CDR3 is made up of 16 amino acids. CDR1 is SEHNR, CDR2 FQNEAQ, per germline (reference sequence). The CDR3 coding sequence is TGTGCCAGCAGCTTAGCCGCGGGACAGGGGGCTCTTGAGCAGTTCTTC. Its protein is CASSLAAGQGALEQFF.

The chain has TRBV7-9 and TRBJ2-5, with 9 nucleotides matching TRBD2. Germline V gene sequence: CDR1 SEHNR, CDR2 FQNEAQ (reference sequence). The CDR3 is 16 amino acids. Trimming removed 6 bases from V and 0 bases from J; junction bases left unmatched: 8. The CDR3 nucleotides read TGTGCCAGCAGTCTCCGACTAGCGGCGTACCAAGAGACCCAGTACTTC. This sequence encodes CASSLRLAAYQETQYF.

The J gene is TRBJ2-7, the V gene TRBV5-6; 9 bases line up with TRBD1. From germline, CDR1 is SGHDT and CDR2 YYEEEE. The V gene end was trimmed by 4 bases and the J gene end by 2 bases; junction bases not matched to a gene: 4. This CDR3 has 14 residues. CDR3 DNA: TGTGCCAGCAGCGCGGGGACAGGGACCTACGAGCAGTACTTC. Its translation is CASSAGTGTYEQYF. The variable domain in full, with the rest retrieved from reference TRBV5-6 and TRBJ2-7, is DAGVTQSPTHLIKTRGQQVTLRCSPKSGHDTVSWYQQALGQGPQFIFQYYEEEERQRGNFPDRFSGHQFPNYSSELNVNALLLGDSALYLCASSAGTGTYEQYFGPGTRLTVT.

This sequence joins TRBV4-1 and TRBJ2-2; D tentatively reads TRBD1 or TRBD2 (6 bases each). Germline assignment: CDR1 MGHRA and CDR2 YSYEKL. CDR3 size: 15 residues. V lost 0 bases to trimming and J lost 8 bases, with 13 bases between them. CDR3 in amino acids: CASSQDYGGAGELFF. The CDR3 coding sequence is TGCGCCAGCAGCCAAGATTACGGGGGCGCGGGGGAGCTGTTTTTT.

The chain recombines TRBV5-4 with TRBJ2-1, with TRBD2 matching 7 bases. The V gene's germline CDR1 is SGHNT and CDR2 YYREEE (reference sequence). The CDR3 has 14 residues. With V trimmed by 4 bases and J by 8 bases, 9 bases remained unmatched. Here the CDR3 DNA reads TGTGCCAGCAGCCTGCGGGAGCGGGGCGATGAGCAGTTCTTC. It codes for CASSLRERGDEQFF. Full variable domain (rest looked up from reference TRBV5-4 and TRBJ2-1): ETGVTQSPTHLIKTRGQQVTLRCSSQSGHNTVSWYQQALGQGPQFIFQYYREEENGRGNFPPRFSGLQFPNYSSELNVNALELDDSALYLCASSLRERGDEQFFGPGTRLTVL.

This chain connects TRBV5-1 to TRBJ2-5, with 7 bases that match TRBD1. This CDR3 spans 13 amino acids. The J segment lost 2 bases and the V segment lost 4 bases, leaving 2 bases of the junction unmatched. The V gene's germline CDR1 is SGHRS and CDR2 YFSETQ. CDR3 sequence: CASSTDRQETQYF. As DNA, the CDR3 is TGCGCCAGCAGCACGGACAGGCAAGAGACCCAGTACTTC.